The sequence of this T cell receptor (beta chain) was determined in a study of PD-L1 blockade in urothelial cancer. Generated by immunoSEQ multiplex PCR, the TCRdb table keeps only in-frame clones and is missing some. The sample holds tens of thousands of clones, around 80% seen once. The length of the CDR3 is 13 residues. V was clipped by 7 bases and J by 2 bases, with 11 bases between them. The germline V gene encodes CDR1 LNHDA and CDR2 SQIVND (reference sequence). Here the sequenced sample was PBMCs, taken around atezolizumab (anti-PD-L1) treatment. The receptor's source is a man between 65 and 85 years old with urothelial cancer. The chain couples TRBV19 to TRBJ1-1; unclear D gene. CDR3 sequence (DNA): TGTGCCAGTACCGGGGAGTTTAACACTGAAGCTTTCTTT. The encoded protein is CASTGEFNTEAFF.